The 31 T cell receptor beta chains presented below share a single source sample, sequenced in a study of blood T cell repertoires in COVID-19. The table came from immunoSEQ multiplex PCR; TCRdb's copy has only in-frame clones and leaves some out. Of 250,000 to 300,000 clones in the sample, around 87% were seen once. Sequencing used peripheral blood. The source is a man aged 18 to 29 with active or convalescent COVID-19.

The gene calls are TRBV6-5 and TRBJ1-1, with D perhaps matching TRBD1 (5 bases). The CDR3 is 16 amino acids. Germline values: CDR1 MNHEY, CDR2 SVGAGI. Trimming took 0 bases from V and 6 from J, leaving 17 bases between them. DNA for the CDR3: TGTGCCAGCAGTTACTCCGGCAGGGCCGTAATTGCTGAAGCTTTCTTT. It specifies CASSYSGRAVIAEAFF.

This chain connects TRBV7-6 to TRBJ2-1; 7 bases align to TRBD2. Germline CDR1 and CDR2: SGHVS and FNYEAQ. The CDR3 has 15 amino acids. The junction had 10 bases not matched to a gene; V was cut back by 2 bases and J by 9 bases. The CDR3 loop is CASSLRTGGGVEQFF. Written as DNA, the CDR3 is TGTGCCAGCAGCTTAAGAACGGGAGGCGGGGTTGAGCAGTTCTTC.

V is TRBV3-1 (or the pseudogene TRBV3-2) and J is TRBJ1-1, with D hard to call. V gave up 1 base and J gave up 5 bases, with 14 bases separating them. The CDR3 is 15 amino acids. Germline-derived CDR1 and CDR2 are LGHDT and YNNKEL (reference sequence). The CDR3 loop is CASSQVSGLITEAFF. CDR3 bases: TGTGCCAGCAGCCAAGTGAGCGGGTTGATAACTGAAGCTTTCTTT.

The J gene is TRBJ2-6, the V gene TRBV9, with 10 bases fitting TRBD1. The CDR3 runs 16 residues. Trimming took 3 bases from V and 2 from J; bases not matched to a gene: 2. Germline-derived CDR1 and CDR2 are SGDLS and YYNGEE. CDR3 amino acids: CASSAGQGAGANVLTF. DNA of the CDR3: TGTGCCAGCAGCGCTGGACAGGGGGCTGGGGCCAACGTCCTGACTTTC.

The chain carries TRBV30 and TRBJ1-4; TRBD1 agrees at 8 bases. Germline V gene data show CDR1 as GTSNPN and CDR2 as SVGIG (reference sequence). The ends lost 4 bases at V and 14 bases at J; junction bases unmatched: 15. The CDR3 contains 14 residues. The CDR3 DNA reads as TGTGCCTGGACAAGGGGGGCAGGGGGCGTTCGTCTGTTTTTT. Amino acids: CAWTRGAGGVRLFF.

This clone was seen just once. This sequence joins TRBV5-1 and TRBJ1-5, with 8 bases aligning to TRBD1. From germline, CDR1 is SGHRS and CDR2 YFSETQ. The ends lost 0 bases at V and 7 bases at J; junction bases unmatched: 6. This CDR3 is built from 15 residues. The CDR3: CASSLGTGNGQPQHF. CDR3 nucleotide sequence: TGCGCCAGCAGCTTGGGGACAGGGAACGGGCAGCCCCAGCATTTT.

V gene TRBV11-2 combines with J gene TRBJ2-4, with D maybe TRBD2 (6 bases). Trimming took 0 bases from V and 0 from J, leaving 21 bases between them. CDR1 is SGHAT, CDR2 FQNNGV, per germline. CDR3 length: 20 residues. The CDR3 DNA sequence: TGTGCCAGCAGCTTAGATTGGGGACTTACAGCCGACCTAGCCAAAAACATTCAGTACTTC. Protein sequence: CASSLDWGLTADLAKNIQYF.

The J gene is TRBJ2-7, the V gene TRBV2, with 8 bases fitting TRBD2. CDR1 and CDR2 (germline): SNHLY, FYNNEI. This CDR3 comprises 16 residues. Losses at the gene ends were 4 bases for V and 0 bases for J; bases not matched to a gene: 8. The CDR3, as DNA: TGTGCCAGCAGTGGCCTGACTAGCGAAAGCTCCTACGAGCAGTACTTC. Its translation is CASSGLTSESSYEQYF.

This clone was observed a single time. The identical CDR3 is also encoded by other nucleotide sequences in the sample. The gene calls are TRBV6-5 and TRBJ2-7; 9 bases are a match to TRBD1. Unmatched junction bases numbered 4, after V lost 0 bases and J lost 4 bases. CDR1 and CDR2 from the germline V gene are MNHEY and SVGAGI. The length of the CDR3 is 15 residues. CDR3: CASSYSTGGGYEQYF. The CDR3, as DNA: TGTGCCAGCAGTTACTCGACAGGGGGGGGATACGAGCAGTACTTC.

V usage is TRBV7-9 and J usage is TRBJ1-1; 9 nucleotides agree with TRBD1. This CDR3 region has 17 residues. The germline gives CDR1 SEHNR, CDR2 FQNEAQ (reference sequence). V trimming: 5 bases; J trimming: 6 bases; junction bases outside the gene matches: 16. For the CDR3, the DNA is TGTGCCAGCAGCCCCACAGGGGGCGCTTTCGTGAATGCTGAAGCTTTCTTT. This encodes CASSPTGGAFVNAEAFF.

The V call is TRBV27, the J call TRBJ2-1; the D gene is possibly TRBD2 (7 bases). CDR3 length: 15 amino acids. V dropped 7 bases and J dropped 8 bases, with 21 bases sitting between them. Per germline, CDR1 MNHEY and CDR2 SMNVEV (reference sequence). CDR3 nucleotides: TGTGCCAGCACCCCCTTGGAGGGGGGGCGGCATGAGCAGTTCTTC. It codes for CASTPLEGGRHEQFF.

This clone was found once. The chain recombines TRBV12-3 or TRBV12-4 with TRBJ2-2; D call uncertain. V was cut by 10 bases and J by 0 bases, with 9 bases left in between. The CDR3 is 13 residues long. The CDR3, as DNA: TGTGCCACCGGAGTAACGAACACCGGGGAGCTGTTTTTT. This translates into CATGVTNTGELFF.

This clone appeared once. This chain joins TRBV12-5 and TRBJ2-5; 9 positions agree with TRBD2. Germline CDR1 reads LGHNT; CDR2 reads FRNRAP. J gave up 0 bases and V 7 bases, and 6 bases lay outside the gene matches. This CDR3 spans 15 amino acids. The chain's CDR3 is CASASAGGYQETQYF. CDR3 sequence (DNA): TGTGCTAGTGCGTCGGCGGGAGGGTACCAAGAGACCCAGTACTTC.

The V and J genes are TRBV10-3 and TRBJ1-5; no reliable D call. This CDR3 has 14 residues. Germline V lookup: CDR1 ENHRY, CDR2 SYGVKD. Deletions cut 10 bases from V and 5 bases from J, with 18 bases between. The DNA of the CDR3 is TGTGCCACCAACGAAAATCCTGAGTATCAGCCCCAGCATTTT. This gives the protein CATNENPEYQPQHF.

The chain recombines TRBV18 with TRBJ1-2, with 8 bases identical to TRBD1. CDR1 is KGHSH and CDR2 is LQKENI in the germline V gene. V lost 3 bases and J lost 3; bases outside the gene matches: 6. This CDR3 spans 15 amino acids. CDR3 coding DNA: TGTGCCAGCTCACCCGACTCGACAGGGGACTATGGCTACACCTTC. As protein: CASSPDSTGDYGYTF.

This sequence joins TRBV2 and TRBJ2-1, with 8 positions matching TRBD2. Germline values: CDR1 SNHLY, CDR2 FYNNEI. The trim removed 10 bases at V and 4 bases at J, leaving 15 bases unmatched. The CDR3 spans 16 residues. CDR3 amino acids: CAKTSGGAFLYNEQFF. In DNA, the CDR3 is TGTGCCAAAACCAGCGGGGGTGCATTTTTATACAATGAGCAGTTCTTC.

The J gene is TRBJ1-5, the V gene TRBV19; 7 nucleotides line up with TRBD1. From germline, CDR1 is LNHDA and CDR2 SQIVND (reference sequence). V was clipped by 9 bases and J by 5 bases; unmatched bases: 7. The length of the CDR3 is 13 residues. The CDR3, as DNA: TGTGCCAGCACCGGGACAGTTCATCAGCCCCAGCATTTT. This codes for CASTGTVHQPQHF.

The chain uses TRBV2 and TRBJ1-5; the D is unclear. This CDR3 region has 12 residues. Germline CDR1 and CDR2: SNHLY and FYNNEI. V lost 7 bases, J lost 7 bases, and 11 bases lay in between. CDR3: CASTPGTQPQHF. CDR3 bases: TGTGCCAGCACGCCGGGTACCCAGCCCCAGCATTTT.

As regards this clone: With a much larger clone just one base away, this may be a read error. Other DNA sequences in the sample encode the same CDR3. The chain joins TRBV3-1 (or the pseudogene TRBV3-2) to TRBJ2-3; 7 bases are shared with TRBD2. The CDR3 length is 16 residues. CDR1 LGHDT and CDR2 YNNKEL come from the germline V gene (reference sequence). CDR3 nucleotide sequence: TGTGCCAGTAGCCAAGGGGCGGGAGCAAGGACAGATACGCAGTATTTT. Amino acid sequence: CASSQGAGARTDTQYF.

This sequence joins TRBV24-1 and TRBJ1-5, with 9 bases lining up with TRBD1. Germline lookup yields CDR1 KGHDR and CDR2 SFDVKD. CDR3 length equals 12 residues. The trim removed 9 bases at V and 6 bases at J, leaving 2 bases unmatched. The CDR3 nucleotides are TGTGCCACCGGGACAGGGTTTCAGCCCCAGCATTTT. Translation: CATGTGFQPQHF.

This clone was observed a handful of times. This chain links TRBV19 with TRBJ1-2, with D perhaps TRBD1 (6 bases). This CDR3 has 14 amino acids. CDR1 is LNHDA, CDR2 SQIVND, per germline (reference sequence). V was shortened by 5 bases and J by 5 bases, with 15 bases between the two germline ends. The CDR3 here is CASSFSGTLYGYTF. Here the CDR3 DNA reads TGTGCCAGTAGTTTTTCCGGGACACTTTATGGCTACACCTTC.

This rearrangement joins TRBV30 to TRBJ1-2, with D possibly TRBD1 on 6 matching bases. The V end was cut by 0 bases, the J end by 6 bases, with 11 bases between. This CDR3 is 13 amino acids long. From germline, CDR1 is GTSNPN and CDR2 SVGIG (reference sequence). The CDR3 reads CAWSVPGADGYTF. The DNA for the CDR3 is TGTGCCTGGAGTGTACCAGGGGCTGATGGCTACACCTTC.

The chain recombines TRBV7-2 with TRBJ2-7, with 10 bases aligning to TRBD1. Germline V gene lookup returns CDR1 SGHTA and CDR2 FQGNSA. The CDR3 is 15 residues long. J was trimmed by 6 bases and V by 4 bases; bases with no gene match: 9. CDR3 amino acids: CASSSQGQGIAEQYF. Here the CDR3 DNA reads TGTGCCAGCAGCTCCCAGGGACAGGGGATCGCCGAGCAGTACTTC.

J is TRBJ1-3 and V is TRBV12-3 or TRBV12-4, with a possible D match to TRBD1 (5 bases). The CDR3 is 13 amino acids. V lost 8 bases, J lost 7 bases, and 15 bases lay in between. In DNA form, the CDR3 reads TGTGCCAGCCGCTTGGGCTCAGGGAACACCATATATTTT. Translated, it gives CASRLGSGNTIYF.

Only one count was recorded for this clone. The CDR3 sequence: CAISAHRGNQETQYF. As DNA, the CDR3 is TGTGCCATCAGTGCCCACAGGGGTAACCAAGAGACCCAGTACTTC. This chain uses TRBV10-3 with TRBJ2-5; TRBD1 matches 7 bases. Per the germline V gene, CDR1 is ENHRY and CDR2 is SYGVKD. After removal of 4 bases from V and 0 bases from J, the junction contained 5 bases not matched to a gene. The CDR3 is 15 amino acids.

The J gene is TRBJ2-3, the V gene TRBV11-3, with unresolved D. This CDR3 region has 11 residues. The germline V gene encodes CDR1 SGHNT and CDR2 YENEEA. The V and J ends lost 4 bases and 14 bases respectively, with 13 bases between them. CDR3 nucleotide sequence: TGTGCCAGCAGCTCCGGCGGCACAAGGTATTTT. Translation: CASSSGGTRYF.

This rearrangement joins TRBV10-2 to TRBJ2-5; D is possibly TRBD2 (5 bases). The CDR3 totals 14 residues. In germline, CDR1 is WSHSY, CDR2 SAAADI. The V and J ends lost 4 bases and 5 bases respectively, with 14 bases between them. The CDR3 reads CASSAGFSGETQYF. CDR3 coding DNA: TGCGCCAGCAGTGCCGGATTTTCGGGGGAGACCCAGTACTTC.

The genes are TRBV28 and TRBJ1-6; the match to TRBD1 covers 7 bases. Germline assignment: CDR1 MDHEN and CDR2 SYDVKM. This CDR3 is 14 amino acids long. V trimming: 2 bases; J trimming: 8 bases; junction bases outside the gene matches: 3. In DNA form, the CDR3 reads TGTGCCAGCAGTTTAAGGGACAGATATTCACCCCTCCACTTT. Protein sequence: CASSLRDRYSPLHF.

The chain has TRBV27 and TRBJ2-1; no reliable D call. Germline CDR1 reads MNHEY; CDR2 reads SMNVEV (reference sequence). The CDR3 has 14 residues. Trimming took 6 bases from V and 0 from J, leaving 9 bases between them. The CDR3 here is CASRLVSSYNEQFF. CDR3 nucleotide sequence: TGTGCCAGCAGGCTTGTCAGCTCCTACAATGAGCAGTTCTTC.

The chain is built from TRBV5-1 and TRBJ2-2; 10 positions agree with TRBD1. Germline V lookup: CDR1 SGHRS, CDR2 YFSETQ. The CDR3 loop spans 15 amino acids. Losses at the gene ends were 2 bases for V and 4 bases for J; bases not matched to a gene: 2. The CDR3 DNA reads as TGCGCCAGCAGCTTTGGGACAGGGGCCACCGGGGAGCTGTTTTTT. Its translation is CASSFGTGATGELFF.

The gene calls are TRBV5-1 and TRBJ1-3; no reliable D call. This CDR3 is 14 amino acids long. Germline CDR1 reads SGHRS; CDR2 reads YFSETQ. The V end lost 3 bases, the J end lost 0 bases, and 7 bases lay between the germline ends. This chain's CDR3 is CASSSIDSGNTIYF. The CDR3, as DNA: TGCGCCAGCAGCTCCATAGACTCTGGAAACACCATATATTTT.